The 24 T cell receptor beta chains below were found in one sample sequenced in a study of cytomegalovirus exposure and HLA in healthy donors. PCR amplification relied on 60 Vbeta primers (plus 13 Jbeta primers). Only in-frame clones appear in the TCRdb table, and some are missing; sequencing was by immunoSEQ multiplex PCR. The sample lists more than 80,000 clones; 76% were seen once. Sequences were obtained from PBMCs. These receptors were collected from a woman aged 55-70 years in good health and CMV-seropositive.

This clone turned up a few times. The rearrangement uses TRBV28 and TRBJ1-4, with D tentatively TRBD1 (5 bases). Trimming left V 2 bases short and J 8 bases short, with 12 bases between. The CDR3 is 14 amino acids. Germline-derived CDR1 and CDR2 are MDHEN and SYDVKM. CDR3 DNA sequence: TGTGCCAGCAGTTTAGCAGGGTTAGGAGAAAAACTGTTTTTT. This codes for CASSLAGLGEKLFF.

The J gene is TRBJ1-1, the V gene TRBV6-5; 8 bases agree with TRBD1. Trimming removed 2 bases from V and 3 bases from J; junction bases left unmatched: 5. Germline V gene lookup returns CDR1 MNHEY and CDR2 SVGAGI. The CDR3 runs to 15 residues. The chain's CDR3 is CASSYAGGLYTEAFF. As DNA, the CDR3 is TGTGCCAGCAGTTACGCAGGGGGCTTGTACACTGAAGCTTTCTTT.

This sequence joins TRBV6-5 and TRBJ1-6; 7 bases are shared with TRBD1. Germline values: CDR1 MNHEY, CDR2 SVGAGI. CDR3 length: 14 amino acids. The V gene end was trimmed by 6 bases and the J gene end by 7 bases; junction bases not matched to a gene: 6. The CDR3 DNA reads TGTGCCAGCAGGAGGGGGCAGGAAAATTCACCCCTCCACTTT. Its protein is CASRRGQENSPLHF.

As DNA, the CDR3 is TGCAGCGTTTGGCGGGAGGGCCGACAATACTTC. Protein: CSVWREGRQYF. The chain has TRBV29-1 and TRBJ2-7; 9 bases map to TRBD2. V dropped 5 bases and J dropped 13; count of bases not matched to a gene: 9. The CDR3 contains 11 residues. Per the germline V gene, CDR1 is SQVTM and CDR2 is ANQGSEA.

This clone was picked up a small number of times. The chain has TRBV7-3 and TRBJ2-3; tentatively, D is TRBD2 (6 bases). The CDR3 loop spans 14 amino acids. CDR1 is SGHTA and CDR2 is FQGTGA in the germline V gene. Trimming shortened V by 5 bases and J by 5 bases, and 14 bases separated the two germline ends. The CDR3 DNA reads TGTGCCAGCAGCCACCCTAGCGCGGGAGATACGCAGTATTTT. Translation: CASSHPSAGDTQYF.

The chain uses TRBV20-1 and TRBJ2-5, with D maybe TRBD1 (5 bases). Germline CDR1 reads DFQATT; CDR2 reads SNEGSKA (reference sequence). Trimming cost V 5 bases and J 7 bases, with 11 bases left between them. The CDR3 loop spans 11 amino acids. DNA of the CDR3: TGCAGTGCTGGCTCAAGGGGGACCCAGTACTTC. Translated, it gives CSAGSRGTQYF.

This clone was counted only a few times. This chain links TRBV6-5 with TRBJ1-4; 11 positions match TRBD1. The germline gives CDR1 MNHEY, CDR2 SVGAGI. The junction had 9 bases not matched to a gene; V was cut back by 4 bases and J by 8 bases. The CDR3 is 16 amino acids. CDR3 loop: CASSLILGQGGEKLFF. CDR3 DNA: TGTGCCAGCAGTTTGATCCTGGGACAGGGGGGAGAAAAACTGTTTTTT.

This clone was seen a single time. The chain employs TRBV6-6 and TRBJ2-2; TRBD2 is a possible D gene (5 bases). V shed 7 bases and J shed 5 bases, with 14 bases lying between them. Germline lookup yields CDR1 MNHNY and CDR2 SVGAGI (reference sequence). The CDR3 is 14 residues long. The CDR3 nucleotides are TGTGCCAGCACTGGCCGGGGATGGACCGGGGAGCTGTTTTTT. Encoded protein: CASTGRGWTGELFF.

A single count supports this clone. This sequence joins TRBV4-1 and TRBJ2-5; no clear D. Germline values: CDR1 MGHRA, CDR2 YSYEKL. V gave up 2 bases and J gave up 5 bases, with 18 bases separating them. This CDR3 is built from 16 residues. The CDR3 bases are TGCGCCAGCAGCCAAAACAAAAATGGGCTTGGGGAGACCCAGTACTTC. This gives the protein CASSQNKNGLGETQYF.

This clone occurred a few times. CDR3 amino acids: CASSEEVKNIQYF. CDR3 in DNA: TGCGCCAGCAGTGAGGAGGTCAAAAACATTCAGTACTTC. The rearrangement uses TRBV10-1 and TRBJ2-4; D is ambiguous. Trimming cost V 2 bases and J 3 bases, with 5 bases left between them. This CDR3 region has 13 residues. From germline, CDR1 is WNHNN and CDR2 SYGVQD (reference sequence).

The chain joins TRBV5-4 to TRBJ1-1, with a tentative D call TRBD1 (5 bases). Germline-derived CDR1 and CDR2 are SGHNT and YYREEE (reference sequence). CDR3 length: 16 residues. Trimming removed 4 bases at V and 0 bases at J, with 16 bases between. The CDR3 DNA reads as TGTGCCAGCAGCGACTCAGGGCCCTTCATGAACACTGAAGCTTTCTTT. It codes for CASSDSGPFMNTEAFF. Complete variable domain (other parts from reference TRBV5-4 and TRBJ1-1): ETGVTQSPTHLIKTRGQQVTLRCSSQSGHNTVSWYQQALGQGPQFIFQYYREEENGRGNFPPRFSGLQFPNYSSELNVNALELDDSALYLCASSDSGPFMNTEAFFGQGTRLTVV.

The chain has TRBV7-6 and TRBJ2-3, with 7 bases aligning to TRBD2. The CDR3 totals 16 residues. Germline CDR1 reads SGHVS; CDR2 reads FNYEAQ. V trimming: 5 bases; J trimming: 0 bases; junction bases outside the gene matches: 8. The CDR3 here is CASSKLAVISTDTQYF. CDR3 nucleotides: TGTGCCAGCAGCAAGCTAGCGGTCATTAGCACAGATACGCAGTATTTT. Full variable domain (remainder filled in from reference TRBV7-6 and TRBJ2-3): GAGVSQSPRYKVTKRGQDVALRCDPISGHVSLYWYRQALGQGPEFLTYFNYEAQQDKSGLPNDRFSAERPEGSISTLTIQRTEQRDSAMYRCASSKLAVISTDTQYFGPGTRLTVL.

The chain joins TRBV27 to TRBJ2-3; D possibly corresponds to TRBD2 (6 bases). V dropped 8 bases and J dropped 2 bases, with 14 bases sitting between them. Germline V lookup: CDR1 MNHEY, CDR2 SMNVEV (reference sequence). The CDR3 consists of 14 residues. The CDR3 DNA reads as TGTGCCAGCCAGGACGGCGGGGCCACAGATACGCAGTATTTT. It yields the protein CASQDGGATDTQYF.

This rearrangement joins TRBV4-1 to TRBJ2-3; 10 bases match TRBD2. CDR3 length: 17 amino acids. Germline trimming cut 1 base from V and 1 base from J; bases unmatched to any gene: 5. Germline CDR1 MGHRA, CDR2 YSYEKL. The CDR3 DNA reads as TGCGCCAGCAGCCAAGGGGGTCTAGCGGGAGGCACAGATACGCAGTATTTT. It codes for CASSQGGLAGGTDTQYF.

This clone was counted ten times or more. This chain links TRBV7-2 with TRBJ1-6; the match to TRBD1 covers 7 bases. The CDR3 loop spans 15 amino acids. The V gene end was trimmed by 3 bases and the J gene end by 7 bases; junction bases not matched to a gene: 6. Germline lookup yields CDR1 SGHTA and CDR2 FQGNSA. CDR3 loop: CASSLDRLKNSPLHF. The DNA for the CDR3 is TGTGCCAGCAGCTTGGACAGGTTAAAAAATTCACCCCTCCACTTT.

The CDR3 protein is CASIQTSGGSYEQYF. CDR3 nucleotides: TGTGCCAGCATCCAGACTAGCGGGGGGAGCTACGAGCAGTACTTC. The V and J genes are TRBV6-6 and TRBJ2-7; 13 bases match TRBD2. The CDR3 extends over 15 amino acids. Germline V gene sequence: CDR1 MNHNY, CDR2 SVGAGI (reference sequence). Trimming removed 7 bases from V and 3 bases from J; junction bases left unmatched: 6.

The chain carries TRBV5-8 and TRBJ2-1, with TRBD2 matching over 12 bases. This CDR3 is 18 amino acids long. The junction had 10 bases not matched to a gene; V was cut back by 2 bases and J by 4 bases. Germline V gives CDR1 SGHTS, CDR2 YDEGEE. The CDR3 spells CASSLAIQLAGGYNEQFF. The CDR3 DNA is TGTGCCAGCAGCTTAGCAATACAACTAGCGGGAGGTTACAATGAGCAGTTCTTC.

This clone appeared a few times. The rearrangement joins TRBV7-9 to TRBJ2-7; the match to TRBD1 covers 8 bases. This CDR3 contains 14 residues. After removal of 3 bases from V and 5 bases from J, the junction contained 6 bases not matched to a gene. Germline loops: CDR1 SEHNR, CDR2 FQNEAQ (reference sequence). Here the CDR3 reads CASSFGQGSNEQYF. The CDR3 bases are TGTGCCAGCAGCTTCGGACAGGGAAGCAACGAGCAGTACTTC. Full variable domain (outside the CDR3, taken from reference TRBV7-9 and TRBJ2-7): DTGVSQNPRHKITKRGQNVTFRCDPISEHNRLYWYRQTLGQGPEFLTYFQNEAQLEKSRLLSDRFSAERPKGSFSTLEIQRTEQGDSAMYLCASSFGQGSNEQYFGPGTRLTVT.

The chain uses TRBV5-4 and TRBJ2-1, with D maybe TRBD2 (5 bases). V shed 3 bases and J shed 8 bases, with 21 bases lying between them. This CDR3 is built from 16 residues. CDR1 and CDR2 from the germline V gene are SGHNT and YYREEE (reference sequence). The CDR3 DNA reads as TGTGCCAGCAGCTCCCAATGGGGAGCACGGCCCGATGAGCAGTTCTTC. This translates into CASSSQWGARPDEQFF.

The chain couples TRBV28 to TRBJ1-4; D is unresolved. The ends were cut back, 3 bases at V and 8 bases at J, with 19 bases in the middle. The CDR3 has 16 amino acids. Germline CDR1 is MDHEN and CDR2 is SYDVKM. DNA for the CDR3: TGTGCCAGCAGTTTGGGTCCGTGGGTCGGGTTGGAAAAACTGTTTTTT. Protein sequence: CASSLGPWVGLEKLFF. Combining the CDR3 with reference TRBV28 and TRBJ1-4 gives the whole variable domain DVKVTQSSRYLVKRTGEKVFLECVQDMDHENMFWYRQDPGLGLRLIYFSYDVKMKEKGDIPEGYSVSREKKERFSLILESASTNQTSMYLCASSLGPWVGLEKLFFGSGTQLSVL.

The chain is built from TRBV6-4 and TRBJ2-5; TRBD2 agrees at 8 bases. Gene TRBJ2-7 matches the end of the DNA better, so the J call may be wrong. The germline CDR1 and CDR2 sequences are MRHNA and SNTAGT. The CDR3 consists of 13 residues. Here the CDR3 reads CASRNSGSYEQYF. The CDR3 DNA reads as TGTGCCAGCAGGAACAGCGGGAGCTACGAGCAGTACTTC.

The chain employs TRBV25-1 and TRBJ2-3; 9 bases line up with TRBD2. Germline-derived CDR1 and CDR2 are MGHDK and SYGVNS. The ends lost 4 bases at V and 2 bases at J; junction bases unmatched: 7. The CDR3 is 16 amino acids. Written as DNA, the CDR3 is TGTGCCAGCAGTGCAAGACTAGCGGATTACACAGATACGCAGTATTTT. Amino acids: CASSARLADYTDTQYF.

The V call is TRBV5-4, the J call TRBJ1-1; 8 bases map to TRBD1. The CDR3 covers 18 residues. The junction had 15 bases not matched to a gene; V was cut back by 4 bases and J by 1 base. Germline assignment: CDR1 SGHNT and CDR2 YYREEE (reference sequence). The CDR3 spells CASSRGAGGASSNTEAFF. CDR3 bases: TGTGCCAGCAGCCGGGGGGCAGGGGGCGCGTCTTCGAACACTGAAGCTTTCTTT.

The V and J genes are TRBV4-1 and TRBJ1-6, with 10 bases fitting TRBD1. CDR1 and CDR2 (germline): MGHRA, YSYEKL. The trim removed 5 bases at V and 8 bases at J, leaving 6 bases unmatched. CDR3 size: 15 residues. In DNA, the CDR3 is TGCGCCAGCAGCAAGGCAGGGACAGGGGATTCACCCCTCCACTTT. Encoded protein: CASSKAGTGDSPLHF.